This T cell receptor (beta chain) is drawn from a study of OX40 agonist ivuxolimab in advanced cancers. Study summary: Among those treated, three patients had partial responses, one with hepatocellular carcinoma and two with cutaneous melanoma.

Repertoires were generated with immunoSEQ multiplex PCR, while TCRdb's copy carries only in-frame clones and drops some. The data contain some 52,000 clones, under 95% of them singletons. Study findings and constraints: Averaged across samples, CD8+ T cells carried more expanded clones than CD4+ did. At doses 0.1 to 3.0 mg/kg, CD4+ and CD8+ clones expanded.

Blood specimens came from baseline, cycle 4 day 1, and cycle 7 day 1. CDR1 is SGHTA and CDR2 is FQGNSA in the germline V gene. This CDR3 region has 15 residues. Trimming took 1 base from V and 2 from J, leaving 12 bases between them. This clone was found once. Its cognate antigen is unknown. The chain couples TRBV7-2 to TRBJ2-7; no clear D. This TCR was recovered from an adult with an advanced solid tumor such as melanoma, head and neck, liver or kidney cancer. Sequenced material: CD4+ or CD8+ T cells sorted from blood, taken in a trial of the OX40 agonist ivuxolimab. CDR3 in amino acids: CASSLGILTPYEQYF. Written as DNA, the CDR3 is TGTGCCAGCAGCTTAGGCATCTTAACCCCCTACGAGCAGTACTTC.